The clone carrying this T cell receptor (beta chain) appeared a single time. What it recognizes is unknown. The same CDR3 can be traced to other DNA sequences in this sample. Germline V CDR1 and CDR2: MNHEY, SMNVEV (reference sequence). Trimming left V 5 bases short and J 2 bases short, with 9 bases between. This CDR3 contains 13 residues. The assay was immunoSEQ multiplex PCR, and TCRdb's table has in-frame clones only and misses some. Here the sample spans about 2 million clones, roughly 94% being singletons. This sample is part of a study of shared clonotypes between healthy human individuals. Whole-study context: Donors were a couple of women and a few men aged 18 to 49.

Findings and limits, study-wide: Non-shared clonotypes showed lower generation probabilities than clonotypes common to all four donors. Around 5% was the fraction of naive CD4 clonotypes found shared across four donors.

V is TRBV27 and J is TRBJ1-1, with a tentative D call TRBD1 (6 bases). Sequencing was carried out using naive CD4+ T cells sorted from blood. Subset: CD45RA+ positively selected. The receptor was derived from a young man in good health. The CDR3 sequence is CASSPRGNTEAFF. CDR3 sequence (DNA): TGTGCCAGCAGTCCCAGGGGAAACACTGAAGCTTTCTTT.